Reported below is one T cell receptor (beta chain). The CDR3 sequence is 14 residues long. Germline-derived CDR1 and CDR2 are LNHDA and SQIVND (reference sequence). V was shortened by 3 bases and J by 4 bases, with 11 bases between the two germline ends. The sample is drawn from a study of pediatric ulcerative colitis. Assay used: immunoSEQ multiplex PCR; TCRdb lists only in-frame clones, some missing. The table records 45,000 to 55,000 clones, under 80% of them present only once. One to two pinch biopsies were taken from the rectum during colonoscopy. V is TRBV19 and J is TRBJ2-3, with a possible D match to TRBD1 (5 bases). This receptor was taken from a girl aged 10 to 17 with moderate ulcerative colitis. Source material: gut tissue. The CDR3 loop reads CASSIGQGPDTQYF. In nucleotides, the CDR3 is TGTGCCAGTAGTATCGGACAAGGTCCAGATACGCAGTATTTT.